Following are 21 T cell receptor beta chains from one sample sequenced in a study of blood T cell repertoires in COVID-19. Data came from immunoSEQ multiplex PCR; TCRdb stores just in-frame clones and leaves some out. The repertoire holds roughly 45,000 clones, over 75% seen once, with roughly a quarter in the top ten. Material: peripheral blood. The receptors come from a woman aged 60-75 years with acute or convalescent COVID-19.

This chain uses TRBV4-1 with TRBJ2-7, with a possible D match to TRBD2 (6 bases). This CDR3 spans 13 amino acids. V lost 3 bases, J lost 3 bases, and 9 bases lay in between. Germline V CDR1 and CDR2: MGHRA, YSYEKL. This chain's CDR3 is CASSHPAGYEQYF. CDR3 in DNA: TGCGCCAGCAGCCACCCAGCGGGCTACGAGCAGTACTTC.

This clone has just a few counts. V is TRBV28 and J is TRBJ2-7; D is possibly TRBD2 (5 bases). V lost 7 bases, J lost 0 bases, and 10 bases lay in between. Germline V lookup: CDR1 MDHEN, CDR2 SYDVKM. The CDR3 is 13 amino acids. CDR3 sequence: CASNPGSSYEQYF. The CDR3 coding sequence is TGTGCCAGCAACCCTGGGAGCTCCTACGAGCAGTACTTC.

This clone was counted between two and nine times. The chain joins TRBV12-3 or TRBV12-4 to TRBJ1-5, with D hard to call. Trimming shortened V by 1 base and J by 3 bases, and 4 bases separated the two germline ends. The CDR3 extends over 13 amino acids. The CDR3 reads CASSLELNQPQHF. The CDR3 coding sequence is TGTGCCAGCAGTTTAGAGCTCAATCAGCCCCAGCATTTT.

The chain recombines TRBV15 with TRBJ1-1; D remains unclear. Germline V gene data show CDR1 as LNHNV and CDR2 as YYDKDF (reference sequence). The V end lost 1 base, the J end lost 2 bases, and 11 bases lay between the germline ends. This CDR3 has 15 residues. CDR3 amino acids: CATSRVSGFNTEAFF. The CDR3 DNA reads TGTGCCACCAGCAGAGTTTCAGGCTTTAACACTGAAGCTTTCTTT.

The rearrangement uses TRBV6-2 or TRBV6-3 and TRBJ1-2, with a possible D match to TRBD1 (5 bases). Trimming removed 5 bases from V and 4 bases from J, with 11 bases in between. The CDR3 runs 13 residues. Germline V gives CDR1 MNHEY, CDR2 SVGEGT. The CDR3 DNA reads TGTGCCAGCAGTATCCAGGGCAGCTATGGCTACACCTTC. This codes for CASSIQGSYGYTF.

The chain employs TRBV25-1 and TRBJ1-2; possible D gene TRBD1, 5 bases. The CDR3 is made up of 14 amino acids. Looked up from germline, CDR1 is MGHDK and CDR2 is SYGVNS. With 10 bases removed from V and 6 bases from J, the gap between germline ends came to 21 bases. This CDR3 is CATGFGEPLHGYTF. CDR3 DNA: TGTGCCACAGGGTTCGGTGAGCCTTTACATGGCTACACCTTC.

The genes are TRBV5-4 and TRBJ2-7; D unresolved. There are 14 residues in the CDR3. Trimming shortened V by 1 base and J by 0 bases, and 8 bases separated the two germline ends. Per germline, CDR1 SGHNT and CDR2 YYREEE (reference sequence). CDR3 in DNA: TGTGCCAGCAGCTTGCAAGGCGGCTCCTACGAGCAGTACTTC. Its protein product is CASSLQGGSYEQYF.

The DNA for the CDR3 is TGTGCCAGCAGCGCACGACCGGACAGCACCTACGAGCAGTACTTC. Translating it yields CASSARPDSTYEQYF. The chain carries TRBV3-1 (or the pseudogene TRBV3-2) and TRBJ2-7; a weak D match, TRBD1 (6 bases). In germline, CDR1 is LGHDT, CDR2 YNNKEL (reference sequence). V shed 5 bases and J shed 2 bases, with 16 bases lying between them. This CDR3 comprises 15 residues.

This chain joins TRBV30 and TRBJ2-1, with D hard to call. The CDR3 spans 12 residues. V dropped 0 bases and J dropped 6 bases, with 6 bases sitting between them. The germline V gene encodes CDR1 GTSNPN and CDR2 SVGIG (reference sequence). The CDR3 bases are TGTGCCTGGAGTGTAATTCTCAATGAGCAGTTCTTC. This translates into CAWSVILNEQFF.

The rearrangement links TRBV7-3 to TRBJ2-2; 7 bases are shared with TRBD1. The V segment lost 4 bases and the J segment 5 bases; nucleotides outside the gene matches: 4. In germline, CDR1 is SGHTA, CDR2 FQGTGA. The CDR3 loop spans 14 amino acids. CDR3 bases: TGTGCCAGCAGCTCGGGACAGAATACCGGGGAGCTGTTTTTT. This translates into CASSSGQNTGELFF.

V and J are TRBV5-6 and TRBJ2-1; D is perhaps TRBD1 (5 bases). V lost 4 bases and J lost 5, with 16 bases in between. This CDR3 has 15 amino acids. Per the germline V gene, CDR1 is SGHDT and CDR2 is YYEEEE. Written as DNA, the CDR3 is TGTGCCAGCAGCCGACAGTCCCTCTCGGACAATGAGCAGTTCTTC. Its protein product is CASSRQSLSDNEQFF.

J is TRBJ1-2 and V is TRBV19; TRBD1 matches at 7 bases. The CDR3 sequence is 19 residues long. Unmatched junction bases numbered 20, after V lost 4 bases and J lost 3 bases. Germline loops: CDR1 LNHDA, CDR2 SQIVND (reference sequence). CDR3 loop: CASSTLSGDRALNDYGYTF. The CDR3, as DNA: TGTGCCAGTAGTACCCTGTCAGGCGACAGGGCCCTAAACGACTATGGCTACACCTTC.

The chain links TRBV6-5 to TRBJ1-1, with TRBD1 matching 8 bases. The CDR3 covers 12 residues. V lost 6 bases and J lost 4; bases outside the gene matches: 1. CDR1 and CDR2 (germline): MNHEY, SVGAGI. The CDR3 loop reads CASSTGGTEAFF. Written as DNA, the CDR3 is TGTGCCAGCAGCACAGGGGGCACTGAAGCTTTCTTT.

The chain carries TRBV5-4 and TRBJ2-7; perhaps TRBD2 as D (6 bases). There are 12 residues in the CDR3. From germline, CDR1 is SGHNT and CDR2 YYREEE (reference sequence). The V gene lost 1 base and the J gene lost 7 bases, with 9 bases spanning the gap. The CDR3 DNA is TGTGCCAGCAGCTTGCCGGGGAGGGAGCAGTACTTC. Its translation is CASSLPGREQYF.

CDR3 region: CSAAEYSKQFF. CDR3 bases: TGCAGTGCTGCTGAATATAGTAAGCAGTTCTTC. The gene calls are TRBV20-1 and TRBJ2-1; no reliable D call. The CDR3 is 11 residues long. V was shortened by 5 bases and J by 11 bases, with 13 bases between the two germline ends. The germline V gene has CDR1 DFQATT and CDR2 SNEGSKA (reference sequence).

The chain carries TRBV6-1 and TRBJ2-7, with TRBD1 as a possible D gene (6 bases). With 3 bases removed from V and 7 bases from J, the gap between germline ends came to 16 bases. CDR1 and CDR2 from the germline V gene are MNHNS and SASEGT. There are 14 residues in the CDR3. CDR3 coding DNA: TGTGCCAGCAGTGACCCCCCAGCAAGGGGGGAGCAGTACTTC. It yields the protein CASSDPPARGEQYF.

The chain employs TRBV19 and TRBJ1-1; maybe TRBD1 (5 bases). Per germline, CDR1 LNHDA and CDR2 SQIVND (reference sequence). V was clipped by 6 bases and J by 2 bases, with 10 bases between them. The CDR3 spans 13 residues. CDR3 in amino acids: CASRGETNTEAFF. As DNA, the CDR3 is TGTGCCAGTAGAGGGGAAACTAACACTGAAGCTTTCTTT.

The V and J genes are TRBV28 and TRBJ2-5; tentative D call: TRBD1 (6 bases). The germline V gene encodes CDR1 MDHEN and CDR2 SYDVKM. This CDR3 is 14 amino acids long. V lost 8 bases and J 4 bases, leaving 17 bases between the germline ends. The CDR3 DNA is TGTGCCAGCGGGGCCGAGACCAGGGGAGAGACCCAGTACTTC. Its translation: CASGAETRGETQYF. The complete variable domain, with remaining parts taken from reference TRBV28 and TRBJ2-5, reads DVKVTQSSRYLVKRTGEKVFLECVQDMDHENMFWYRQDPGLGLRLIYFSYDVKMKEKGDIPEGYSVSREKKERFSLILESASTNQTSMYLCASGAETRGETQYFGPGTRLLVL.

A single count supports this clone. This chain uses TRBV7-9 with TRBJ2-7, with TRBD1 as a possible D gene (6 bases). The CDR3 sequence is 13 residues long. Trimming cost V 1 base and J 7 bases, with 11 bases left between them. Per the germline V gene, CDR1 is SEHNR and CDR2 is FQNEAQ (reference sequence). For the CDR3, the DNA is TGTGCCAGCAGCTTAGACAGGGCTAAAGAGCAGTACTTC. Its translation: CASSLDRAKEQYF.

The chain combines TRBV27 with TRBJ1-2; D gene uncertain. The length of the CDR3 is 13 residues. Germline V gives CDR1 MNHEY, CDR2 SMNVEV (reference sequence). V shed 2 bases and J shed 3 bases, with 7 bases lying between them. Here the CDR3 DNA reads TGTGCCAGCAGTTTAGGAACAGACTATGGCTACACCTTC. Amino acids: CASSLGTDYGYTF.

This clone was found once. The CDR3 coding sequence is TGTGCCAGTAGTTGGAGGGATCGGTACGAGCAGTACTTC. This gives the protein CASSWRDRYEQYF. The V call is TRBV19, the J call TRBJ2-7, with a possible D match to TRBD2 (6 bases). CDR1 is LNHDA, CDR2 SQIVND, per germline (reference sequence). This CDR3 contains 13 residues. V lost 5 bases and J 4 bases, leaving 12 bases between the germline ends.